The T cell receptor (beta chain) described here comes from a study of blood T cell repertoires in COVID-19. CDR1 is LNHDA, CDR2 SQIVND, per germline (reference sequence). This CDR3 region has 11 residues. Trimming removed 6 bases from V and 5 bases from J, with 5 bases in between. The data were produced by immunoSEQ multiplex PCR, yet TCRdb's version contains in-frame clones alone and is incomplete. In the table there are around 150,000 clones, 80% of which are singletons. The sample consisted of PBMCs or T cells enriched from blood (not recorded which). The rearrangement uses TRBV19 and TRBJ2-1; no clear D. The source of this sequence is a man in his forties who had recovered from COVID-19. This CDR3 reads CASSADNEQFF. Here the CDR3 DNA reads TGTGCCAGTAGCGCAGACAATGAGCAGTTCTTC.